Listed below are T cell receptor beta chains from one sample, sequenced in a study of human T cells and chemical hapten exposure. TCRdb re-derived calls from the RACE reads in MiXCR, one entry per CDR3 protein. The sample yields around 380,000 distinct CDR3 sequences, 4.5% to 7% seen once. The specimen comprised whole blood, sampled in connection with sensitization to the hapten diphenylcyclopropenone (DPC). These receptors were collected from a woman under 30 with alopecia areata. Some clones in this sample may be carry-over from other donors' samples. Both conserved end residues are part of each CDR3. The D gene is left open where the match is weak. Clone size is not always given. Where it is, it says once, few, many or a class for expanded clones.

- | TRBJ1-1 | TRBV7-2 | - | TGTGCCAGCAGCTTTGTGGGGGGAGAAGCTTTCTTT | CASSFVGGEAFF
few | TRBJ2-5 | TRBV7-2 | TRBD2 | TGTGCCAGCAGCTTCCTAGCGGGGGGGCGAGAGACCCAGTACTTC | CASSFLAGGRETQYF
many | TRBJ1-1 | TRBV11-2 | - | TGTGCCAGCAGCTTAACAGAAGACACTGAAGCTTTCTTT | CASSLTEDTEAFF
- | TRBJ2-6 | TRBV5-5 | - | TGTGCCAGCATCCCGCGAGGGTCTGGGGCCAACGTCCTGACTTTC | CASIPRGSGANVLTF
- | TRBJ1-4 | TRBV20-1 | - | TGCAGTGCTAGATTTAATGAAAAACTGTTTTTT | CSARFNEKLFF
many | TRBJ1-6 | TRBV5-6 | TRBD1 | TGTGCCAGCAGCTTCGGACAGGGGGCCTTCTCCTATAATTCACCCCTCCACTTT | CASSFGQGAFSYNSPLHF
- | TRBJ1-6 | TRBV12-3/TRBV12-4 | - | TGTGCCAGCAGCTCCCTGGGGGGCAATTCACCCCTCCACTTT | CASSSLGGNSPLHF
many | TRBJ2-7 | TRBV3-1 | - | TGTGCCAGCAGCCAAGAAGTTGGGACGAGCTACGAGCAGTACTTC | CASSQEVGTSYEQYF
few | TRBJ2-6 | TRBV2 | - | TGTGCCGGCTCTGGGGCCAACGTCCTGACTTTC | CAGSGANVLTF
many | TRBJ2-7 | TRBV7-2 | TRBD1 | TGTGCCAGCAGGGCGACCGGGACAGGGCGCTACGAGCAGTACTTC | CASRATGTGRYEQYF
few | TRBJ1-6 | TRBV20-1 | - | TGCAGTGCAACATCGGGACCGAGCTCCTATAATTCACCCCTCCACTTT | CSATSGPSSYNSPLHF
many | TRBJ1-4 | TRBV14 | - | TGTGCCAGCAGCAGGAGTCCCGTCAATGAAAAACTGTTTTTT | CASSRSPVNEKLFF
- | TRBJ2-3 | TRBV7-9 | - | TGTGCCAGCAGCGGGGTAGCTAGCACAGATACGCAGTATTTT | CASSGVASTDTQYF
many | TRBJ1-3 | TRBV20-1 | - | TGCAGTGCTAGTGGGTACAGCTCTGGAAACACCATATATTTT | CSASGYSSGNTIYF
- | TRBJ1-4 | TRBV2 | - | TGTACCAGCCTGGAGGATGAAAAACTGTTTTTT | CTSLEDEKLFF
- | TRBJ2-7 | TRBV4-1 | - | TGCGCCAGCAGCCAAGGAGAGAGGCTATACTCCTACGAGCAGTACTTC | CASSQGERLYSYEQYF
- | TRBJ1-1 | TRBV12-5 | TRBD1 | TGTGCTAGTGGTTTGGTAGGACAGGGACAGGTGAACACTGAAGCTTTCTTT | CASGLVGQGQVNTEAFF
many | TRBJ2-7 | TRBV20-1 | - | TGCAGTGCTCCCAAGGACGGTGCCTACGAGCAGTACTTC | CSAPKDGAYEQYF
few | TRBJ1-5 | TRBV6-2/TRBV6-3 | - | TGTGCCAGCACCGCGCGGGGCAGCCAGCCCCAGCATTTT | CASTARGSQPQHF
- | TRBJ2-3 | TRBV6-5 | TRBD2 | TGTGCCAGCCGCTTAGGACTAGCGGGGGAGCAAGATACGCAGTATTTT | CASRLGLAGEQDTQYF
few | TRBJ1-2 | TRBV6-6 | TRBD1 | TGTGCCAGCAGTTACTCGGGGGACAGGGCTGATGGCTACACCTTC | CASSYSGDRADGYTF
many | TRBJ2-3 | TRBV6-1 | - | TGTGCCAGCAGTGAAGGACAGTTTAGCACAGATACGCAGTATTTT | CASSEGQFSTDTQYF
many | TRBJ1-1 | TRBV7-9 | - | TGTGCCACCTTCCGGACGGCCAACACTGAAGCTTTCTTT | CATFRTANTEAFF
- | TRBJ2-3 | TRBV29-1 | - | TGCAGCGTTGTTGAGGACGGCACAGATACGCAGTATTTT | CSVVEDGTDTQYF
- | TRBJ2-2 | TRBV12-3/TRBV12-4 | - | TGTGCCAGCAGTTTGTGGCAGCCGAACACCGGGGAGCTGTTTTTT | CASSLWQPNTGELFF
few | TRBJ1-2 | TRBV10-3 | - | TGTGCCATCAGTGAGGTAGGGGGTAGCTATGGCTACACCTTC | CAISEVGGSYGYTF
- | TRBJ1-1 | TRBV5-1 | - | TGCGCCAGCAGCCCCCGACTGAGGAACACTGAAGCTTACTTT | CASSPRLRNTEAYF
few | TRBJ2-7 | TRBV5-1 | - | TGCGCCAGCAGCTTTGGAGACGGTGTTACGAGCGAGTACTTC | CASSFGDGVTSEYF
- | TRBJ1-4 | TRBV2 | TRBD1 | TGTGCCAGCAGCTCGTACAAGGGGACAGCAACTAATGAAAAACTGTTTTTT | CASSSYKGTATNEKLFF
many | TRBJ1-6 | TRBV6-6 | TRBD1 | TGTGCCAGCAGTTACCTACCGGGGCAGGGGGCAGTTTCACCCCTCCACTTT | CASSYLPGQGAVSPLHF
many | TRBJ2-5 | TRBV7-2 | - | TGTGCCAGCAGCTCCCGATTACGTCTTTCCCAGTACTTC | CASSSRLRLSQYF
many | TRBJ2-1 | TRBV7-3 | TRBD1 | TGTGCCAGCAGCTTCTCTGCAGGGGGTAATGAGCAGTTCTTC | CASSFSAGGNEQFF
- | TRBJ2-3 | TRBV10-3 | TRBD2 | TGTGCCATCAGTGGAGAAGCGGGGACAGATACGCAGTATTTT | CAISGEAGTDTQYF
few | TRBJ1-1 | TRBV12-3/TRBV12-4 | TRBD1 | TGTGCCAGCAGTTCCATCGGACAGGGGGATGCTTTCTTT | CASSSIGQGDAFF
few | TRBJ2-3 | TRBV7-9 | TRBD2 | TGTGCCAGCAGCTTTGGGACTAGCGGGGGCTCCAGGGATACGCAGTATTTT | CASSFGTSGGSRDTQYF
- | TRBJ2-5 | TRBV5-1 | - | TGCGCCAGCAGCTCCGGGACCCTAGAGACCCAGTACTTC | CASSSGTLETQYF
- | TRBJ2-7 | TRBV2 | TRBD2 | TGTGCCAGCAGTGAGTTTGGCGGGGGGGCGATCGAGCAGTACTTC | CASSEFGGGAIEQYF
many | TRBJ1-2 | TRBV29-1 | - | TGCAGCGCCGGCTTTGCAGGGCTCTATGGCTACACCTTC | CSAGFAGLYGYTF
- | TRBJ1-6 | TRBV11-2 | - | TGTGCCAGCAGCTTAGGACGGGCCTTTAATTCACCCCCTCACTTT | CASSLGRAFNSPPHF
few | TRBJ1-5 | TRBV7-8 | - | TGTGCCAGCAGCTTGAGTGCACAACACAATCAGCCCCAGCATTTT | CASSLSAQHNQPQHF
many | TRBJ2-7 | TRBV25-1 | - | TGTGCCAGCAGTGACAGCTCCTACGAGCAGTACTTC | CASSDSSYEQYF
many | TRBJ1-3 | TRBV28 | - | TGTGCCAGCAGTCCTGACTCAGGCCGAAACACCATATATTTT | CASSPDSGRNTIYF
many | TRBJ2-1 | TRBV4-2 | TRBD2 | TGTGCCAGCAGCCAAGATTTGGGCGGGGGGTACAATGAGCAGTTCTTC | CASSQDLGGGYNEQFF
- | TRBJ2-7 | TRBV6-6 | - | TGTGCCAGCACCCCCGGGACTTACTACGAGCAGTACTTC | CASTPGTYYEQYF
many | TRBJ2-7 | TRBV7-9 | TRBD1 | TGTGCCAGCAGCATTCGGGACAGAACCTACGAGCAGTACTTC | CASSIRDRTYEQYF
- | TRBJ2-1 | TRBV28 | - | TGTGCGGCGGGGACAAGCGGGACGCATGAGCAGTTCTTC | CAAGTSGTHEQFF
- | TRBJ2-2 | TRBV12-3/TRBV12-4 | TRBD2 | TGTGCCAGCAGTTTGTCCGGGGGGATAGGCACCGGGGAGCTGTTTTTT | CASSLSGGIGTGELFF
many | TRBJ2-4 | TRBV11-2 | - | TGTGCCATCTCCAAAGGTACGGGGAGCAAAAACATTCAGTACTTC | CAISKGTGSKNIQYF
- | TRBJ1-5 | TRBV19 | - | TGTGCCAGTAGCCTCCCAGGGGACAATCAGCCCCAGCATTTT | CASSLPGDNQPQHF
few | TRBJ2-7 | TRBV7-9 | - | TGTGCCAGCAGCCCGACAGAAAGCTCCTACGAGCAGTACTTC | CASSPTESSYEQYF
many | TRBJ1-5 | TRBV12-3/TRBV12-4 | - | TGTGCCAGCAGTCCTGACTCCCTCAATCAGCCCCAGCATTTT | CASSPDSLNQPQHF